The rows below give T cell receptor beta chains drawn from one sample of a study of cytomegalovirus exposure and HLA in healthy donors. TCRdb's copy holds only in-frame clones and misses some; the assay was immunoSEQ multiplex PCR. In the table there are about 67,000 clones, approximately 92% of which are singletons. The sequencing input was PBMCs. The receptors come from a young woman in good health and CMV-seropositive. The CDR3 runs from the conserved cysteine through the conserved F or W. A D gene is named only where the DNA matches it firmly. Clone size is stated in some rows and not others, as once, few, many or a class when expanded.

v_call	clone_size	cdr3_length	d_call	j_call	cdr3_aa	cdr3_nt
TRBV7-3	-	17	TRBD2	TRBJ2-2	CASSLTIGSGRAGELFF	TGTGCCAGCAGCTTAACGATTGGTAGCGGGAGGGCCGGGGAGCTGTTTTTT
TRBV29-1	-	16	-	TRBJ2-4	CSVEDPRTEEKNIQYF	TGCAGCGTTGAAGATCCAAGGACAGAGGAGAAAAACATTCAGTACTTC
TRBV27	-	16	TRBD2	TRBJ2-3	CASRPRLAGSTDTQYF	TGTGCCAGCAGACCTAGACTAGCGGGAAGCACAGATACGCAGTATTTT
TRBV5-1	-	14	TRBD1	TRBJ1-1	CASSFQTGGTEAFF	TGCGCCAGCAGCTTTCAAACAGGGGGCACTGAAGCTTTCTTT
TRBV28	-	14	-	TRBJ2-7	CASSLASGSDEQYF	TGTGCCAGCAGTTTGGCTTCAGGGTCGGACGAGCAGTACTTC
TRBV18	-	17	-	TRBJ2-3	CASSRVGLLHRTDTQYF	TGTGCCAGCTCCCGGGTAGGACTTCTCCACCGCACAGATACGCAGTATTTT
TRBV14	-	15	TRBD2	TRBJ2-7	CASSQERGSPDEQYF	TGTGCCAGCAGCCAAGAGCGCGGGAGTCCTGACGAGCAGTACTTC
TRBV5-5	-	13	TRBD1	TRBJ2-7	CASSQNTGGRQYF	TGTGCCAGCAGCCAGAACACAGGGGGTCGGCAGTACTTC
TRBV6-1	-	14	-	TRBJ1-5	CASSGDTRNQPQHF	TGTGCCAGCAGTGGGGACACCCGCAATCAGCCCCAGCATTTT
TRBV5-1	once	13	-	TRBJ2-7	CASSLFTHYEQYF	TGCGCCAGCAGCTTGTTCACTCACTACGAGCAGTACTTC
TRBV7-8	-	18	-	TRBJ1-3	CASSPTEVGGSSGNTIYF	TGTGCCAGCAGCCCAACCGAGGTGGGAGGGAGCTCTGGAAACACCATATATTTT
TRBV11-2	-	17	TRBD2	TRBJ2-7	CASSLRRLAGGPREQYF	TGTGCCAGCAGCTTGCGGCGACTAGCGGGAGGGCCTCGCGAGCAGTACTTC
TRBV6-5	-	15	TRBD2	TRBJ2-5	CASSWTSGSKETQYF	TGTGCCAGCAGTTGGACTAGCGGGTCCAAAGAGACCCAGTACTTC
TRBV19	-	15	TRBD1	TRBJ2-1	CASSIRQGAIYEQFF	TGTGCCAGTAGTATTAGGCAGGGGGCAATATATGAGCAGTTCTTC
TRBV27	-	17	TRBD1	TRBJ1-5	CASSLGQGWGSNQPQHF	TGTGCCAGCAGTCTAGGACAGGGCTGGGGAAGCAATCAGCCCCAGCATTTT
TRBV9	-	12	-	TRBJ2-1	CASSVERNEQFF	TGTGCCAGCAGCGTAGAGAGGAATGAGCAGTTCTTC
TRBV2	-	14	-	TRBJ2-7	CASSEAGGFYEQYF	TGTGCCAGCAGTGAAGCAGGGGGTTTCTACGAGCAGTACTTC
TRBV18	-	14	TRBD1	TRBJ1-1	CASSPGTGRTEAFF	TGTGCCAGCTCGCCGGGGACAGGGAGAACTGAAGCTTTCTTT
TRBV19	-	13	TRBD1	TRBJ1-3	CASSGTAGNTIYF	TGTGCCAGTTCCGGGACAGCTGGAAACACCATATATTTT
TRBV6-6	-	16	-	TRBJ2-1	CASSYSRVATYNEQFF	TGTGCCAGCAGTTACTCTAGGGTAGCGACCTACAATGAGCAGTTCTTC
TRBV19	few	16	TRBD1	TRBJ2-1	CASTPSAQTGFHEQFF	TGTGCCAGTACTCCTTCCGCCCAGACAGGGTTCCATGAGCAGTTCTTC